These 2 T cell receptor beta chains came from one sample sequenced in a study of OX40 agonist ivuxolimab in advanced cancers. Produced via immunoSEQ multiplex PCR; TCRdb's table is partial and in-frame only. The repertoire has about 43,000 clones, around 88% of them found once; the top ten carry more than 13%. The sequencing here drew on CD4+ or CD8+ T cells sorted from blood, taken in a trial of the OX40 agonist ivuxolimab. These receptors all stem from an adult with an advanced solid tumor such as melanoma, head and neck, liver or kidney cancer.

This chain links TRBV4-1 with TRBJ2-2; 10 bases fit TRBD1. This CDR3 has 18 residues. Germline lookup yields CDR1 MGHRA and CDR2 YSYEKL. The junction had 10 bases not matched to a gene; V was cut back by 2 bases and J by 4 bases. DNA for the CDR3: TGCGCCAGCAGCCAAATTCTTGGGGGACAGGGGTTCACCGGGGAGCTGTTTTTT. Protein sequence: CASSQILGGQGFTGELFF.

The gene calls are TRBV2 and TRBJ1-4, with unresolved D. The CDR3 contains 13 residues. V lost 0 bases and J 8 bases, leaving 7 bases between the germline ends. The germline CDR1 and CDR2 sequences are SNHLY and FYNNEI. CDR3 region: CASSEAAREKLFF. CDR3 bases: TGTGCCAGCAGTGAAGCGGCTCGCGAAAAACTGTTTTTT.